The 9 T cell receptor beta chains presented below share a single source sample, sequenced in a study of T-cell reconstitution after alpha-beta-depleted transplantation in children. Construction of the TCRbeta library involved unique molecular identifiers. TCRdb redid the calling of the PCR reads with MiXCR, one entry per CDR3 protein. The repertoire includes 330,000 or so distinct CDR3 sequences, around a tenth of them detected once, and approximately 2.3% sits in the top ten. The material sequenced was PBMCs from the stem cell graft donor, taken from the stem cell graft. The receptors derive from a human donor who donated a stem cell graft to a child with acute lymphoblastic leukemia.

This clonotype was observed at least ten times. In DNA form, the CDR3 reads TGTGCCAGCAGCCGACAACCGGGACGTGAGTACTTC. Translated, it gives CASSRQPGREYF. The V and J genes are TRBV12-3 or TRBV12-4 and TRBJ2-4; D may match TRBD1 or TRBD2 (5 bases each). CDR3 length: 12 residues. Between the trimmed V and J ends, which lost 6 bases and 14 bases, there was a span of 17 bases.

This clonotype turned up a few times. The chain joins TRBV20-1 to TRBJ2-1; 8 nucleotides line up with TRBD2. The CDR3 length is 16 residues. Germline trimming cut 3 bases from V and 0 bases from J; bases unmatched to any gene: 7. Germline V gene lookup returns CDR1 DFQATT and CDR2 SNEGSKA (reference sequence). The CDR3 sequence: CSARFSGKSSYNEQFF. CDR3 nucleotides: TGCAGTGCTAGGTTTAGCGGGAAGAGCTCCTACAATGAGCAGTTCTTC.

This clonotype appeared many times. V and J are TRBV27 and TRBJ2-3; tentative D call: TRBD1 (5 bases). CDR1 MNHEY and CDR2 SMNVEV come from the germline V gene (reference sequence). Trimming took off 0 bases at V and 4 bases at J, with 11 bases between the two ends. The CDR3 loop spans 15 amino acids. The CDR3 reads CASSLSFSQADTQYF. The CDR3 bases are TGTGCCAGCAGTTTATCGTTTTCACAGGCAGATACGCAGTATTTT.

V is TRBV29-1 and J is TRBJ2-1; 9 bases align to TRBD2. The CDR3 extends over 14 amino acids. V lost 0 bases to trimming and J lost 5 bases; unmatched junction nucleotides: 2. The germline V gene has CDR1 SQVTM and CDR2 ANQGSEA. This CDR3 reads CSVEDGLAHNEQFF. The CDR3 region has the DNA TGCAGCGTTGAAGATGGACTAGCGCACAATGAGCAGTTCTTC.

The CDR3 DNA follows: TGTGCCAGCAGTTTCTCCACGGACGAGACCCAGTACTTC. This sequence encodes CASSFSTDETQYF. The V call is TRBV12-3 or TRBV12-4, the J call TRBJ2-5; D gene uncertain. Trimming pared 3 bases from V and 5 bases from J, leaving 10 bases between. The CDR3 sequence is 13 residues long.

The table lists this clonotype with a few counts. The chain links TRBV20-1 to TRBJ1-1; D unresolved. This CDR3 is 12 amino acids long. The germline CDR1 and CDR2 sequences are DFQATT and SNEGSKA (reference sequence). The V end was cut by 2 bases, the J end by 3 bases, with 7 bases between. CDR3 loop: CSARQADTEAFF. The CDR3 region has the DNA TGCAGTGCTAGACAAGCGGACACTGAAGCTTTCTTT.

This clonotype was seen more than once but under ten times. CDR3 bases: TGCAGCGTCGCCCACCTCGGGGCTTGGGATGGCTACACCTTC. It is translated as CSVAHLGAWDGYTF. V and J are TRBV29-1 and TRBJ1-2; D is perhaps TRBD1 (5 bases). Between the trimmed V and J ends, which lost 6 bases and 6 bases, there was a span of 20 bases. The CDR3 covers 14 residues. Germline lookup yields CDR1 SQVTM and CDR2 ANQGSEA.

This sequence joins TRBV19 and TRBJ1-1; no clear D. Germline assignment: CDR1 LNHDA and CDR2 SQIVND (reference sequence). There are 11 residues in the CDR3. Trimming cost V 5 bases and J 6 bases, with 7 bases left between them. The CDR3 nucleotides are TGTGCCAGTAGTGGGCTCGCTGAAGCTTTCTTT. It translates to CASSGLAEAFF.

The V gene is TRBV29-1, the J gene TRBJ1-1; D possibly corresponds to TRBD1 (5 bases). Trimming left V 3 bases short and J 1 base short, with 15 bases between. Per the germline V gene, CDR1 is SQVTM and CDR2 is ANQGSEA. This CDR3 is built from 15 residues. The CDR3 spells CSVDFRQGPNTEAFF. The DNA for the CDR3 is TGCAGCGTTGATTTTAGGCAGGGACCGAACACTGAAGCTTTCTTT.